Listed below are T cell receptor beta chains from one sample, sequenced in a study of CD8 T cells in Susac syndrome. From the immunoSEQ multiplex PCR reads, TCRdb called clonotypes with MiXCR, one entry per CDR3 protein. The sample holds approximately 190,000 distinct CDR3 sequences, around 95% seen once. Sequencing was performed on CD4+ T cells from PBMCs. The origin of the receptors is a human donor with Susac syndrome. CDR3s include the opening cysteine and the closing phenylalanine or tryptophan. Fields, in order: CDR3 protein, CDR3 DNA, J gene, V gene, D gene, clone size, CDR3 length. The D gene is left open where the match is weak. Size is stated for part of the rows, as once, few or many counts, or as a class when the clone is expanded.

CDR3: CASSKALRDDSPLHF
DNA: TGTGCCAGCAGCAAGGCCCTCCGGGACGATTCACCCCTCCACTTT
J: TRBJ1-6
V: TRBV21-1
D: NA
size: NA
length: 15

CDR3: CSAGLAGGRTDTQYF
DNA: TGCAGCGCCGGACTAGCGGGGGGGAGAACAGATACGCAGTATTTT
J: TRBJ2-3
V: TRBV29-1
D: TRBD2
size: NA
length: 15

CDR3: CASSPVEGAAGELFF
DNA: TGCGCCAGCAGCCCGGTCGAGGGGGCGGCCGGGGAGCTGTTTTTT
J: TRBJ2-2
V: TRBV4-3
D: TRBD1
size: NA
length: 15

CDR3: CAWTRQGSTGELFF
DNA: TGTGCCTGGACCAGACAGGGGAGCACCGGGGAGCTGTTTTTT
J: TRBJ2-2
V: TRBV30
D: TRBD1
size: NA
length: 14

CDR3: CASSQDPDANTGELFF
DNA: TGTGCCAGCAGCCAAGATCCCGACGCGAACACCGGGGAGCTGTTTTTT
J: TRBJ2-2
V: TRBV14
D: NA
size: NA
length: 16

CDR3: CASSPGTGEGYTF
DNA: TGCGCCAGCAGCCCCGGGACAGGGGAAGGCTACACCTTC
J: TRBJ1-2
V: TRBV5-1
D: TRBD1
size: NA
length: 13

CDR3: CASSGRGLAGTDTQYF
DNA: TGTGCCAGCAGCGGGCGCGGGTTAGCGGGGACGGATACGCAGTATTTT
J: TRBJ2-3
V: TRBV7-2
D: TRBD2
size: NA
length: 16

CDR3: CASSLYRGTGEEYF
DNA: TGTGCCAGCAGTTTATATAGGGGGACAGGGGAGGAGTATTTT
J: TRBJ2-3
V: TRBV27
D: TRBD1
size: NA
length: 14

CDR3: CASSAQGANTEAFF
DNA: TGTGCCAGCAGTGCACAGGGAGCCAACACTGAAGCTTTCTTT
J: TRBJ1-1
V: TRBV12-3/TRBV12-4
D: NA
size: NA
length: 14

CDR3: CSARGYRGSGNTIYF
DNA: TGCAGTGCTAGAGGTTACAGGGGCTCTGGAAACACCATATATTTT
J: TRBJ1-3
V: TRBV20-1
D: TRBD1
size: NA
length: 15

CDR3: CATSRFKSGLAMYEQYF
DNA: TGTGCCACCAGCAGATTTAAGTCGGGCCTAGCTATGTACGAGCAGTACTTC
J: TRBJ2-7
V: TRBV15
D: NA
size: NA
length: 17

CDR3: CGERTGNTIYF
DNA: TGCGGTGAACGGACGGGAAACACCATATATTTT
J: TRBJ1-3
V: TRBV29-1
D: NA
size: NA
length: 11

CDR3: CASSFSGSVNEQFF
DNA: TGCGCCAGCAGCTTCTCGGGGTCGGTCAATGAGCAGTTCTTC
J: TRBJ2-1
V: TRBV5-1
D: NA
size: NA
length: 14

CDR3: CASSLFTDSVEETQYF
DNA: TGTGCCAGCTCACTTTTTACCGACAGTGTGGAGGAGACCCAGTACTTC
J: TRBJ2-5
V: TRBV18
D: NA
size: NA
length: 16

CDR3: CASRRTGTTATNEKLFF
DNA: TGTGCCAGCAGAAGGACAGGGACTACTGCAACTAATGAAAAACTGTTTTTT
J: TRBJ1-4
V: TRBV27
D: TRBD1
size: NA
length: 17

CDR3: CSAVGGTGANVLTF
DNA: TGCAGTGCTGTTGGGGGTACTGGGGCCAACGTCCTGACTTTC
J: TRBJ2-6
V: TRBV20-1
D: NA
size: NA
length: 14

CDR3: CASSQEDREYSPLHF
DNA: TGCGCCAGCAGCCAAGAAGACAGGGAATATTCACCCCTCCACTTT
J: TRBJ1-6
V: TRBV4-1
D: TRBD1
size: NA
length: 15

CDR3: CASRDPTVGQYF
DNA: TGTGCCAGCCGGGACCCGACGGTGGGGCAGTACTTC
J: TRBJ2-7
V: TRBV6-2/TRBV6-3
D: NA
size: NA
length: 12

CDR3: CSAPQTSGGDLGEQYF
DNA: TGCAGTGCTCCACAAACTAGCGGGGGGGATTTGGGGGAGCAGTACTTC
J: TRBJ2-7
V: TRBV20-1
D: TRBD2
size: NA
length: 16

CDR3: CASRRRRYEQYF
DNA: TGTGCCAGCAGGAGACGTCGCTACGAGCAGTACTTC
J: TRBJ2-7
V: TRBV28
D: NA
size: NA
length: 12

CDR3: CSVDDGSTDTQYF
DNA: TGCAGCGTTGATGACGGTAGCACAGATACGCAGTATTTT
J: TRBJ2-3
V: TRBV29-1
D: NA
size: NA
length: 13

CDR3: CASSSEGVYTEAFF
DNA: TGTGCCAGCAGTTCGGAGGGAGTCTACACTGAAGCTTTCTTT
J: TRBJ1-1
V: TRBV12-3/TRBV12-4
D: NA
size: once
length: 14

CDR3: CASSLAGKGQETQYF
DNA: TGTGCCAGCAGCTTAGCAGGGAAGGGACAAGAGACCCAGTACTTC
J: TRBJ2-5
V: TRBV7-7
D: NA
size: NA
length: 15

CDR3: CASNPGGPSETQYF
DNA: TGTGCCAGCAACCCGGGGGGCCCCAGTGAGACCCAGTACTTC
J: TRBJ2-5
V: TRBV28
D: NA
size: NA
length: 14

CDR3: CASSFQSVSGNTIYF
DNA: TGTGCCAGCAGCTTCCAAAGCGTCTCTGGAAACACCATATATTTT
J: TRBJ1-3
V: TRBV11-2
D: NA
size: NA
length: 15

CDR3: CSVSPRQGGAFF
DNA: TGCAGCGTTTCCCCGCGACAGGGGGGAGCTTTCTTT
J: TRBJ1-1
V: TRBV29-1
D: TRBD1
size: NA
length: 12

CDR3: CSAYRSVGTDTQYF
DNA: TGCAGTGCCTACAGGTCTGTGGGCACAGATACGCAGTATTTT
J: TRBJ2-3
V: TRBV20-1
D: NA
size: NA
length: 14

CDR3: CASSLGELRSYNEQFF
DNA: TGCGCCAGCAGCTTGGGTGAGTTAAGGTCCTACAATGAGCAGTTCTTC
J: TRBJ2-1
V: TRBV5-1
D: NA
size: NA
length: 16

CDR3: CSVPRNQETQYF
DNA: TGCAGCGTTCCCCGGAATCAAGAGACCCAGTACTTC
J: TRBJ2-5
V: TRBV29-1
D: NA
size: NA
length: 12

CDR3: CASSPRLTTGELFF
DNA: TGTGCCAGCAGCCCAAGACTTACCACCGGGGAGCTGTTTTTT
J: TRBJ2-2
V: TRBV4-2
D: NA
size: NA
length: 14

CDR3: CASSRPSLDTEAFF
DNA: TGTGCCAGCAGCCGCCCGTCGCTGGACACTGAAGCTTTCTTT
J: TRBJ1-1
V: TRBV6-5
D: NA
size: NA
length: 14

CDR3: CASSVGETGVNEQFF
DNA: TGTGCCAGCAGCGTAGGGGAGACAGGGGTCAATGAGCAGTTCTTC
J: TRBJ2-1
V: TRBV7-9
D: TRBD1
size: NA
length: 15

CDR3: CASRKGGGASYEQYF
DNA: TGTGCCAGCAGAAAGGGCGGGGGAGCGTCCTACGAGCAGTACTTC
J: TRBJ2-7
V: TRBV5-4
D: TRBD2
size: NA
length: 15

CDR3: CASTRGGTYEQYF
DNA: TGTGCCAGCACCCGAGGCGGCACCTACGAGCAGTACTTC
J: TRBJ2-7
V: TRBV2
D: NA
size: NA
length: 13

CDR3: CASSAVGNTIYF
DNA: TGTGCCAGCAGTGCCGTAGGAAACACCATATATTTT
J: TRBJ1-3
V: TRBV12-3/TRBV12-4
D: NA
size: NA
length: 12

CDR3: CASNRGTIGEQYF
DNA: TGTGCCAGCAACCGGGGGACTATAGGCGAGCAGTACTTC
J: TRBJ2-7
V: TRBV5-8
D: TRBD2
size: NA
length: 13

CDR3: CASSSLQRVNTEAFF
DNA: TGTGCCAGCAGTTCGTTGCAGCGGGTTAACACTGAAGCTTTCTTT
J: TRBJ1-1
V: TRBV6-5
D: NA
size: NA
length: 15

CDR3: CASSQDPGGAETQYF
DNA: TGTGCCAGCAGCCAAGATCCCGGGGGAGCGGAGACCCAGTACTTC
J: TRBJ2-5
V: TRBV4-2
D: NA
size: NA
length: 15

CDR3: CSATTASSYNSPLHF
DNA: TGCAGTGCAACCACAGCGAGCTCCTATAATTCACCCCTCCACTTT
J: TRBJ1-6
V: TRBV20-1
D: NA
size: NA
length: 15

CDR3: CSADRGFGYTF
DNA: TGCAGCGCCGACAGGGGATTTGGCTACACCTTC
J: TRBJ1-2
V: TRBV29-1
D: TRBD1
size: NA
length: 11

CDR3: CSASLAGVPDTQYF
DNA: TGCAGTGCTAGTCTAGCGGGGGTGCCAGATACGCAGTATTTT
J: TRBJ2-3
V: TRBV20-1
D: TRBD2
size: NA
length: 14

CDR3: CASSQGGEQYF
DNA: TGTGCCAGCAGCCAAGGGGGCGAGCAGTACTTC
J: TRBJ2-7
V: TRBV3-1
D: NA
size: NA
length: 11

CDR3: CASSLRVDTDTQYF
DNA: TGTGCCAGCAGCTTAAGGGTCGACACAGATACGCAGTATTTT
J: TRBJ2-3
V: TRBV11-2
D: NA
size: NA
length: 14

CDR3: CASSFFGGYTF
DNA: TGTGCCAGCAGTTTTTTTGGTGGCTACACCTTC
J: TRBJ1-2
V: TRBV28
D: NA
size: NA
length: 11

CDR3: CASSFALAGGLRNEQFF
DNA: TGTGCCAGCAGTTTCGCACTAGCGGGGGGGCTTAGGAATGAGCAGTTCTTC
J: TRBJ2-1
V: TRBV12-3/TRBV12-4
D: TRBD2
size: NA
length: 17

CDR3: CASSSYSPLHF
DNA: TGTGCCAGCAGCTCATATTCACCCCTCCACTTT
J: TRBJ1-6
V: TRBV7-2
D: NA
size: NA
length: 11

CDR3: CSARDPGQGFYEQYF
DNA: TGCAGTGCTAGAGATCCGGGACAGGGGTTCTACGAGCAGTACTTC
J: TRBJ2-7
V: TRBV20-1
D: TRBD1
size: NA
length: 15

CDR3: CASSLQGLGETQYF
DNA: TGTGCCAGCAGTTTACAAGGGCTTGGAGAGACCCAGTACTTC
J: TRBJ2-5
V: TRBV12-3/TRBV12-4
D: NA
size: NA
length: 14

CDR3: CASSYNGRETQYF
DNA: TGTGCCAGCAGTTATAACGGGAGAGAGACCCAGTACTTC
J: TRBJ2-5
V: TRBV6-5
D: NA
size: NA
length: 13

CDR3: CASSLMGGQDEQFF
DNA: TGCGCCAGCAGCTTGATGGGGGGGCAGGATGAGCAGTTCTTC
J: TRBJ2-1
V: TRBV5-1
D: NA
size: NA
length: 14

CDR3: CASNRQFGEQYF
DNA: TGTGCCAGCAATAGACAGTTCGGCGAGCAGTACTTC
J: TRBJ2-7
V: TRBV28
D: NA
size: once
length: 12

CDR3: CASKPGGNNQPQHF
DNA: TGTGCCAGCAAGCCCGGGGGAAACAATCAGCCCCAGCATTTT
J: TRBJ1-5
V: TRBV25-1
D: NA
size: once
length: 14

CDR3: CSPEGLAGAHNEQFF
DNA: TGCAGTCCCGAGGGCCTAGCGGGGGCCCACAATGAGCAGTTCTTC
J: TRBJ2-1
V: TRBV20-1
D: TRBD2
size: NA
length: 15

CDR3: CASSFGTVVYGYTF
DNA: TGTGCCAGCAGCTTTGGAACAGTGGTCTATGGCTACACCTTC
J: TRBJ1-2
V: TRBV7-2
D: NA
size: NA
length: 14

CDR3: CATSPGTSGAIGDTQYF
DNA: TGTGCCACCAGCCCCGGGACTAGCGGGGCGATCGGAGATACGCAGTATTTT
J: TRBJ2-3
V: TRBV15
D: TRBD2
size: NA
length: 17

CDR3: CASSQRRDRGQPQHF
DNA: TGCGCCAGCAGCCAACGGCGGGACAGGGGCCAGCCCCAGCATTTT
J: TRBJ1-5
V: TRBV4-1
D: TRBD1
size: NA
length: 15

CDR3: CASSITGSANYGYTF
DNA: TGTGCCAGTAGTATTACAGGGTCAGCTAACTATGGCTACACCTTC
J: TRBJ1-2
V: TRBV19
D: NA
size: once
length: 15